This TCR beta chain appears in the sequencing data of a study of shared clonotypes between healthy human individuals. V gave up 3 bases and J gave up 0 bases, with 8 bases separating them. Germline-derived CDR1 and CDR2 are LNHDA and SQIVND (reference sequence). The CDR3 has 15 residues. The naive CD8 fraction comprised CD45RO-negative cells positively selected for CCR7 and excluded terminally differentiated effector memory CD45RA+ cells. Clones were sequenced by immunoSEQ multiplex PCR, and TCRdb holds only the in-frame ones, with some missing. The sample has around 2.1 million clones, approximately 94% seen once.

Sample: naive CD8+ T cells from PBMCs. The chain is built from TRBV19 and TRBJ2-2, with D unclear. This TCR was sampled from a man younger than 30 in good health. Some clones in this sample may be carry-over from other donors' samples. CDR3 protein: CASSIGRSNTGELFF. CDR3 nucleotide sequence: TGTGCCAGTAGTATCGGGCGGTCGAACACCGGGGAGCTGTTTTTT.